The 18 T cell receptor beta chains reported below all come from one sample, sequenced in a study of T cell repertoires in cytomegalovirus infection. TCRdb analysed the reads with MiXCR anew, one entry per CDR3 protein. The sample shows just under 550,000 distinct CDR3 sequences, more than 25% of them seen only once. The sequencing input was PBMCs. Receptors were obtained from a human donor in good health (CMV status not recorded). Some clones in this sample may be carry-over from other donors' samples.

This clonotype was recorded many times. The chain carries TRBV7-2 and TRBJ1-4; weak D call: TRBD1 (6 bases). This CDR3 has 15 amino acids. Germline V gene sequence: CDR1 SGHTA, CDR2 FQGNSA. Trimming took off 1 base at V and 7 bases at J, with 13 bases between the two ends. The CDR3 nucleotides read TGTGCCAGCAGCTTAGTAAGGGGGATGCGTGAAAAACTGTTTTTT. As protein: CASSLVRGMREKLFF.

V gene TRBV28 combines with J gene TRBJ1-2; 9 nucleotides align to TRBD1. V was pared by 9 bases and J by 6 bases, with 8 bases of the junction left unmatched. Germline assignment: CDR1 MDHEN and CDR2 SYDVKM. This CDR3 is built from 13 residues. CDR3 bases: TGTGCCAGTAGAACAGGGGGCGCCAATGGCTACACCTTC. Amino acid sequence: CASRTGGANGYTF.

CDR3 nucleotide sequence: TGCAGTGCTACCCTGGGGGCGTCGAGCTCCTACGAGCAGTACTTC. Amino acids: CSATLGASSSYEQYF. V and J are TRBV20-1 and TRBJ2-7, with a possible D match to TRBD1 (6 bases). Germline V gene lookup returns CDR1 DFQATT and CDR2 SNEGSKA (reference sequence). V was trimmed by 4 bases and J by 0 bases, leaving 16 bases between them. CDR3 length equals 15 residues.

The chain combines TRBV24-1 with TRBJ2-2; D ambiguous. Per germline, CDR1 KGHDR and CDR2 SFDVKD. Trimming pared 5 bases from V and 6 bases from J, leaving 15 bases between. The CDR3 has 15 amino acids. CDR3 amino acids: CATSGFSIGSGELFF. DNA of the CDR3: TGTGCCACCAGTGGGTTTAGTATCGGGTCCGGGGAGCTGTTTTTT.

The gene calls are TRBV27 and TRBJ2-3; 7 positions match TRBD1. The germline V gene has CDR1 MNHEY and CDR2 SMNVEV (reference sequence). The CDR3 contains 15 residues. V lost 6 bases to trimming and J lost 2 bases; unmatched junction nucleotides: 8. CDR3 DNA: TGTGCCAGCAGGCCGGACAGGACCTACACAGATACGCAGTATTTT. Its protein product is CASRPDRTYTDTQYF.

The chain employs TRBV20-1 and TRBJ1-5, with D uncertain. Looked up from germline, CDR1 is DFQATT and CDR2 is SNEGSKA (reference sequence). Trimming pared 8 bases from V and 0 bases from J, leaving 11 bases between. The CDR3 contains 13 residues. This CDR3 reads CSLLTTSNQPQHF. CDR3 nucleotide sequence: TGCAGTCTTTTGACAACTAGCAATCAGCCCCAGCATTTT.

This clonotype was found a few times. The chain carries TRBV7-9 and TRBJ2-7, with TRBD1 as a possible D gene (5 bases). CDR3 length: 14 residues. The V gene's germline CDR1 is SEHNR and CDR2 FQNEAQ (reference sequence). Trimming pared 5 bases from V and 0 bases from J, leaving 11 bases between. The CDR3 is CASSPRVSSYEQYF. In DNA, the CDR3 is TGTGCCAGCAGCCCCAGGGTTTCCTCCTACGAGCAGTACTTC.

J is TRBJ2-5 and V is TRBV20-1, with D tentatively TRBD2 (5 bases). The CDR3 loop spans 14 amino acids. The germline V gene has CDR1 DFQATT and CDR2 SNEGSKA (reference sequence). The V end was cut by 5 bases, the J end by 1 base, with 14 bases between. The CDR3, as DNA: TGCAGTGCTTACGACGGGAAGACCCAAGAGACCCAGTACTTC. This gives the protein CSAYDGKTQETQYF.

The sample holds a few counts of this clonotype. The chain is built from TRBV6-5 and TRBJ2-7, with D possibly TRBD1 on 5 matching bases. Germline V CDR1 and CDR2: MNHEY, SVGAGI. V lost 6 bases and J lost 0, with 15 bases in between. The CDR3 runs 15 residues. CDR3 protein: CASRLTLDISYEQYF. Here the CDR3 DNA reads TGTGCCAGCAGATTAACCCTGGACATCTCCTACGAGCAGTACTTC.

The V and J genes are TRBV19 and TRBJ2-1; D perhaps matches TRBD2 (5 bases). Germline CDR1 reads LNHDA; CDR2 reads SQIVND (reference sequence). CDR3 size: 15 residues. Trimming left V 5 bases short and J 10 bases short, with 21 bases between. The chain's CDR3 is CASSEGTSGPDEQFF. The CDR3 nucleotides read TGTGCCAGTAGTGAAGGAACTAGTGGGCCCGACGAGCAGTTCTTC.

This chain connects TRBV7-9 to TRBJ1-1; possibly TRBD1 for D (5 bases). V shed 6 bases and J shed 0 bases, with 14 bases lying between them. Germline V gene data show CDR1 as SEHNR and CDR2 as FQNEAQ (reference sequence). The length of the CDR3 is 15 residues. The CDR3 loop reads CASSPPTEMNTEAFF. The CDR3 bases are TGTGCCAGCAGTCCCCCGACAGAGATGAACACTGAAGCTTTCTTT.

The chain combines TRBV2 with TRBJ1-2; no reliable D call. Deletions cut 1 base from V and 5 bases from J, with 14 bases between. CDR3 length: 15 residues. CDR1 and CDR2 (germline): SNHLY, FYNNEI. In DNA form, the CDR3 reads TGTGCCAGCAGTGAAGAAGGGAGACCCGTATATGGCTACACCTTC. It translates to CASSEEGRPVYGYTF.

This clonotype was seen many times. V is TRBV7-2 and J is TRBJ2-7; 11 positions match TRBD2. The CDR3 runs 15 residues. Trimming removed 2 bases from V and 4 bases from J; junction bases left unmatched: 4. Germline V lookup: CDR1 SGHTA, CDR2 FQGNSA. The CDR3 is CASSLTSGSQYEQYV. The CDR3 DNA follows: TGTGCCAGCAGCTTAACTAGCGGGAGTCAGTACGAGCAGTACGTC.

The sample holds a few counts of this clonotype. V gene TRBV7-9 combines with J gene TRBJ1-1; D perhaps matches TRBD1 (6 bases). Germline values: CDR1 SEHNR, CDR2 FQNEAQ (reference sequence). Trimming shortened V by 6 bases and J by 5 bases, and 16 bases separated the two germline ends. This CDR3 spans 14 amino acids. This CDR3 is CASRPPGGRTEAFF. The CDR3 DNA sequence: TGTGCCAGCAGGCCCCCCGGGGGGCGGACTGAAGCTTTCTTT. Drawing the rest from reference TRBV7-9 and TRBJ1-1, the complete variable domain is DTGVSQNPRHKITKRGQNVTFRCDPISEHNRLYWYRQTLGQGPEFLTYFQNEAQLEKSRLLSDRFSAERPKGSFSTLEIQRTEQGDSAMYLCASRPPGGRTEAFFGQGTRLTVV.

CDR3 sequence reads: CASSQGRANSPLHF. DNA for the CDR3: TGCGCCAGCAGCCAAGGCAGGGCGAATTCACCCCTCCACTTT. This rearrangement joins TRBV4-3 to TRBJ1-6, with D possibly being TRBD1 (5 bases). Germline V CDR1 and CDR2: LGHNA, YSLEER. V gave up 1 base and J gave up 7 bases, with 8 bases separating them. The CDR3 extends over 14 amino acids.

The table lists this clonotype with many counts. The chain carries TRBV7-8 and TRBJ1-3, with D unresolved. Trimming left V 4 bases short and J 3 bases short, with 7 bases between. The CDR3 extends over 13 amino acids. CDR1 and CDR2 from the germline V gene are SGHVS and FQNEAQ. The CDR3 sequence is CASSSLFGNTIYF. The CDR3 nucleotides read TGTGCCAGCAGCTCCCTCTTTGGAAACACCATATATTTT.

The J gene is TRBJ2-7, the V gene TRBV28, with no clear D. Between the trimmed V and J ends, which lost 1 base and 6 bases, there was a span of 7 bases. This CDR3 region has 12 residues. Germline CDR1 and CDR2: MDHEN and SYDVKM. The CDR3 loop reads CASSLLVSEQYF. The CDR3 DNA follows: TGTGCCAGCAGTTTATTGGTCTCCGAGCAGTACTTC.

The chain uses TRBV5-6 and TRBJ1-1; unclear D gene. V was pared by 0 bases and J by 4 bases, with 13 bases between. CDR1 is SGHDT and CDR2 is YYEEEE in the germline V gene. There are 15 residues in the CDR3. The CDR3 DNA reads TGTGCCAGCAGCTTGGGGGAGGTAAGGGCCACTGAAGCTTTCTTT. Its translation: CASSLGEVRATEAFF. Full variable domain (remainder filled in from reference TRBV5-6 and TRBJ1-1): DAGVTQSPTHLIKTRGQQVTLRCSPKSGHDTVSWYQQALGQGPQFIFQYYEEEERQRGNFPDRFSGHQFPNYSSELNVNALLLGDSALYLCASSLGEVRATEAFFGQGTRLTVV.